This T cell receptor beta chain appears in the sequencing data of a study of Ad26.COV2.S vaccination and SARS-CoV-2 variants. Treatment described: 15 to 20 received Ad26.COV2.S at low or high dose, single or two shots; 5 received placebo; per-sample allocation not given. Repertoires come from day 63 after the first vaccine or placebo injection. Produced via immunoSEQ multiplex PCR; TCRdb's table is partial and in-frame only. This sample has approximately 410,000 clones, with around nine tenths found just once. V lost 5 bases to trimming and J lost 4 bases; unmatched junction nucleotides: 6. This CDR3 spans 13 amino acids. Germline CDR1 is GTSNPN and CDR2 is SVGIG (reference sequence).

The source was peripheral blood, collected in a trial of Ad26.COV2.S vaccine versus placebo. The sequence came from a person between 18 and 65 years old who received the Ad26.COV2.S COVID-19 vaccine or a placebo. V is TRBV30 and J is TRBJ1-2; 8 bases agree with TRBD1. CDR3 protein: CAWVDRDSYGYTF. For the CDR3, the DNA is TGTGCCTGGGTGGACAGGGATAGCTATGGCTACACCTTC.